One T cell receptor beta chain is described in this entry. Its antigen is not identified. The data belong to a study of PD-1 blockade in mismatch repair-deficient tumors. The study's findings and limits: After pembrolizumab, tumor-resident clones rose rapidly, then generally contracted before radiologic responses. Three of seven peptides expanded clones, giving about 130 unique blood TCRs.

The data were produced by immunoSEQ multiplex PCR, yet TCRdb's version contains in-frame clones alone and is incomplete. The data show 8,500 to 10,000 clones, 86% seen once. Time point defined: roughly 10-day in vitro stimulation with candidate neoantigen peptide 2. A few pembrolizumab responders had their TCRs sequenced. An approximately 10-day in vitro culture was run per each of fewer than ten reactive peptides. The receptor's source is an adult with mismatch repair-deficient cancer. The source was cells cultured in vitro, collected from a patient treated with pembrolizumab.

The CDR3 nucleotides are TGTGCCAGCAGTTTCAGGGGGGGGAACACTGAAGCTTTCTTT. It translates to CASSFRGGNTEAFF. The chain employs TRBV27 and TRBJ1-1, with 7 bases that match TRBD1. Germline CDR1 MNHEY, CDR2 SMNVEV (reference sequence). J lost 1 base, V lost 3 bases, and 2 bases had no gene match. The CDR3 loop spans 14 amino acids.